This T cell receptor beta chain was observed in a study of shared clonotypes between healthy human individuals. Profiling relied on immunoSEQ multiplex PCR, and the TCRdb table lists in-frame clones only, not all of them. Among some 2,500,000 clones listed, 90% to 95% were seen once. The CDR3 covers 15 residues. Deletions cut 2 bases from V and 1 base from J, with 11 bases between. CDR1 is SNHLY, CDR2 FYNNEI, per germline. V and J are TRBV2 and TRBJ2-5; D call uncertain. The source is a man aged 18 to 35 in good health. Some clones in this sample may be carry-over from other donors' samples. The sample was naive CD4+ T cells from PBMCs. Subset here: CD45RA+ positively selected. This CDR3 reads CASSEIGRGQETQYF. CDR3 DNA: TGTGCCAGCAGTGAAATTGGTCGTGGCCAAGAGACCCAGTACTTC.